This T cell receptor (beta chain) was documented in a study of post-analysis software for immune sequencing data. Background on the study: The courses of disease that were included comprised relapsing-remitting, secondary progressive and progressive-relapsing multiple sclerosis.

Per germline, CDR1 MGHDK and CDR2 SYGVNS. The CDR3 has 15 amino acids. V was pared by 4 bases and J by 3 bases, with 13 bases between. Study-level results: Four or five TRBV segments, including TRBV5-6, TRBV5-1 and TRBV20-1, were more frequent in patients than controls. By F measure, strong co-clustering occurred among samples prepared in the same batch. Significantly lower normalized Chao1 diversity was seen in multiple sclerosis patients than in controls.

Remarks on this clonotype: Its antigen is still unknown.

TCR beta cDNA libraries included unique molecular identifiers. It was from approximately 0.91 to 9.4 million T cells that 530,000 or so cDNA molecules came. TCRdb recomputed calls from the PCR reads with MiXCR, one row per CDR3 protein. The sample yields hundreds of thousands of distinct CDR3 sequences, roughly three fifths seen once. The TCR sequence derives from a girl aged 2-10 years with multiple sclerosis. The sample was blood. This chain uses TRBV25-1 with TRBJ1-5, with TRBD1 as a possible D gene (5 bases). CDR3 sequence (DNA): TGTGCCAGCAGTGGGGGGTATGGAAACAATCAGCCCCAGCATTTT. It translates to CASSGGYGNNQPQHF.